This TCR beta chain was captured in a study of PD-L1 blockade in urothelial cancer. As for the study in general: At 3 weeks after treatment start (second dose) and again at 6 weeks, blood was analyzed.

Germline V lookup: CDR1 SGHDT, CDR2 YYEEEE. The CDR3 has 16 residues. Trimming removed 0 bases at V and 5 bases at J, with 18 bases between. TCRdb's table, derived via immunoSEQ multiplex PCR, lists solely in-frame clones and lacks some. The sample lists about 20,000 clones, just over 85% occurring once. Patients each gave 1 to 8 samples, pretreatment and on-treatment. Source: PBMCs, taken around atezolizumab (anti-PD-L1) treatment. This sequence joins TRBV5-6 and TRBJ2-7; a possible D gene is TRBD2 (6 bases). This sequence originates from a man aged 45 to 65 with urothelial cancer. The CDR3 here is CASSLDYGSPPHEQYF. CDR3 nucleotides: TGTGCCAGCAGCTTGGATTACGGGAGTCCACCCCACGAGCAGTACTTC.